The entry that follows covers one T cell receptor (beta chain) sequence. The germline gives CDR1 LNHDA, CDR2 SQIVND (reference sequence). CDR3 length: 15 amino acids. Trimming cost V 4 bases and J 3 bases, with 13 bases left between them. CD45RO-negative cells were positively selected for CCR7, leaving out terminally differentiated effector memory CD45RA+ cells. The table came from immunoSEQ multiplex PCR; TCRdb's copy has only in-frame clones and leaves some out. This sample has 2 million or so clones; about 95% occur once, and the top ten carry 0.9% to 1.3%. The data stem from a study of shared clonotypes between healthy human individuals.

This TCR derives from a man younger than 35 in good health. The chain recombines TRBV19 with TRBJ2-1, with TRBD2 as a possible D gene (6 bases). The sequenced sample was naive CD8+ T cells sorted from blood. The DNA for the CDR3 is TGTGCCAGTAGTACTAGCGCGGAGGGCTACAATGAGCAGTTCTTC. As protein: CASSTSAEGYNEQFF.